These 2 T cell receptor beta chains originate from one sample sequenced in a study of response to subunit inactivated influenza vaccine. Via MiXCR, TCRdb re-called the RT-PCR reads, giving one row per CDR3 protein. The sample has 300,000 to 350,000 distinct CDR3 sequences, just over 20% seen once. This specimen was PBMCs from blood, taken about 20 months after vaccination. These TCRs come from a man between 50 and 69 years old who received an inactivated influenza vaccine.

The V gene is TRBV12-3 or TRBV12-4, the J gene TRBJ2-5; the D call may be TRBD1 or TRBD2 (5 bases each). V was pared by 5 bases and J by 5 bases, with 12 bases between. The CDR3 extends over 13 amino acids. In DNA form, the CDR3 reads TGTGCCAGCAGTACGACTGGGGACGAGACCCAGTACTTC. Its protein is CASSTTGDETQYF.

This clonotype showed up just a few times. The rearrangement links TRBV20-1 to TRBJ1-1; unclear D gene. The CDR3 consists of 13 residues. Germline CDR1 DFQATT, CDR2 SNEGSKA (reference sequence). V lost 3 bases and J lost 3, with 11 bases in between. CDR3 DNA sequence: TGCAGTGCTAGCAGAAAGAGGGACACTGAAGCTTTCTTT. Its translation is CSASRKRDTEAFF.